Below are 4 T cell receptor beta chains sequenced from a single sample in a study of T cells after yellow fever vaccination. In TCRdb, the 5' RACE reads were re-called with MiXCR into one record per CDR3 protein. The table includes a few hundred thousand distinct CDR3 sequences, more than 5.5% detected once. The sequenced sample was PBMCs, obtained 5 days after the yellow fever booster vaccination. The receptors stem from a man aged 30 to 45 who received the YFV17D yellow fever vaccine.

Only a few counts were recorded for this clonotype. This rearrangement joins TRBV5-5 to TRBJ2-2, with TRBD1 identical over 9 bases. Germline loops: CDR1 SGHKS, CDR2 YYEKEE (reference sequence). The trim removed 5 bases at V and 0 bases at J, leaving 11 bases unmatched. The CDR3 spans 18 residues. CDR3 sequence: CASRGTGSRITNTGELFF. DNA of the CDR3: TGTGCCAGCAGAGGGACAGGGTCAAGGATAACGAACACCGGGGAGCTGTTTTTT.

The chain employs TRBV27 and TRBJ2-3, with 8 bases identical to TRBD2. V lost 6 bases to trimming and J lost 1 base; unmatched junction nucleotides: 6. The CDR3 totals 15 residues. Germline CDR1 reads MNHEY; CDR2 reads SMNVEV (reference sequence). The chain's CDR3 is CASSPGLGGTDTQYF. In nucleotides, the CDR3 is TGTGCCAGCAGCCCGGGACTAGGGGGCACAGATACGCAGTATTTT.

The genes are TRBV10-1 and TRBJ2-3, with 10 bases identical to TRBD2. With 4 bases clipped from V and 6 bases from J, the junction kept 10 bases outside the gene matches. Germline V gene data show CDR1 as WNHNN and CDR2 as SYGVQD (reference sequence). The CDR3 contains 16 residues. The CDR3 DNA is TGCGCCAGCAGTGCCCTGGCTAGCGGGAGAGGCGATACGCAGTATTTT. Translation: CASSALASGRGDTQYF.

Written as DNA, the CDR3 is TGTGCCAGCAGTGAATTCAGGGGGCAACAGGGCTCTACAGATACGCAGTATTTT. It translates to CASSEFRGQQGSTDTQYF. The chain links TRBV25-1 to TRBJ2-3; 8 bases are shared with TRBD1. CDR1 is MGHDK, CDR2 SYGVNS, per germline. V was clipped by 1 base and J by 3 bases; unmatched bases: 12. CDR3 length: 18 residues.